Listed below are T cell receptor beta chains from one sample, sequenced in a study of T-cell reconstitution after alpha-beta-depleted transplantation in children. A single record per CDR3 protein comes from TCRdb applying MiXCR to the PCR reads. The sample has about 400,000 distinct CDR3 sequences, about a fifth seen once; the top ten hold 3% to 4.5%. The specimen comprised PBMCs from the stem cell graft donor, sampled from the stem cell graft. The receptors stem from a human donor who donated a stem cell graft to a child with acute myeloid leukemia. Both conserved end residues are part of each CDR3. The D gene is left open where the match is weak. The size field is filled for only some rows; it gives once, few, many or a size class.

D gene: TRBD2; V gene: TRBV10-3; J gene: TRBJ2-1; clone size: few; CDR3 DNA: TGTGCCATCAGGGGAGCGGGAGAGTACAATGAGCAGTTCTTC; CDR3 protein: CAIRGAGEYNEQFF
D gene: TRBD1; V gene: TRBV4-1; J gene: TRBJ2-7; clone size: -; CDR3 DNA: TGCGCCAGCAGCCAAGAATTCAGGGGGCTTTACGAGCAGTACTTC; CDR3 protein: CASSQEFRGLYEQYF
D gene: -; V gene: TRBV12-3/TRBV12-4; J gene: TRBJ1-4; clone size: -; CDR3 DNA: TGTGCCAGCAGTCTTCTGCCGGCGGGACCAACTAATGAAAAACTGTTTTTT; CDR3 protein: CASSLLPAGPTNEKLFF
D gene: TRBD2; V gene: TRBV4-1; J gene: TRBJ2-7; clone size: few; CDR3 DNA: TGCGCCAGCAGCTTTATGACGGGACTAGCGGGAGTGGGGATCTCCGCGACCTACGAGCAGTACTTC; CDR3 protein: CASSFMTGLAGVGISATYEQYF
D gene: -; V gene: TRBV2; J gene: TRBJ2-1; clone size: -; CDR3 DNA: TGTGCCAGCCTTCTCGTAGGGAGCTCCTACAATGAGCAGTTCTTC; CDR3 protein: CASLLVGSSYNEQFF
D gene: -; V gene: TRBV4-3; J gene: TRBJ1-4; clone size: -; CDR3 DNA: TGCGCCAGCAGCCAAGACAGGGGAGGGAATGAAAAACTGTTTTTT; CDR3 protein: CASSQDRGGNEKLFF
D gene: TRBD2; V gene: TRBV15; J gene: TRBJ2-7; clone size: few; CDR3 DNA: TGTGCCACCAGCAGAGATTTGGGGCTAGCGGGAGAGCAGTACTTC; CDR3 protein: CATSRDLGLAGEQYF
D gene: -; V gene: TRBV27; J gene: TRBJ1-6; clone size: few; CDR3 DNA: TGTGCCAGCAGTCTGGGGGTTTGGAGCTCCTATAATTCACCCCTCCACTTT; CDR3 protein: CASSLGVWSSYNSPLHF
D gene: -; V gene: TRBV5-6; J gene: TRBJ2-3; clone size: many; CDR3 DNA: TGTGCCAGCAGCTTTACCACAGATACGCAGTATTTT; CDR3 protein: CASSFTTDTQYF
D gene: TRBD2; V gene: TRBV6-5; J gene: TRBJ2-1; clone size: few; CDR3 DNA: TGTGCCAGCAGTTCTAGCGGGAGGGCCGACAACAATGAGCAGTTCTTC; CDR3 protein: CASSSSGRADNNEQFF
D gene: -; V gene: TRBV12-3/TRBV12-4; J gene: TRBJ1-1; clone size: -; CDR3 DNA: TGTGCCAGCAGCCCCGAGCTCACTGAAGCTTTCTTT; CDR3 protein: CASSPELTEAFF
D gene: -; V gene: TRBV20-1; J gene: TRBJ2-5; clone size: many; CDR3 DNA: TGCAGTGCTAGAGTCCCAGGGGTACAAGAGACCCAGTACTTC; CDR3 protein: CSARVPGVQETQYF
D gene: -; V gene: TRBV5-1; J gene: TRBJ2-6; clone size: few; CDR3 DNA: TGCGCCAGCAGCTTGGTTGGGGGATCCGGGGCCAACGTCCTGACTTTC; CDR3 protein: CASSLVGGSGANVLTF
D gene: TRBD1; V gene: TRBV25-1; J gene: TRBJ1-3; clone size: -; CDR3 DNA: TGTGCCAGCAGTCCCCAGGGACAGGGTGGTGGAAACACCATATATTTT; CDR3 protein: CASSPQGQGGGNTIYF
D gene: -; V gene: TRBV5-1; J gene: TRBJ2-6; clone size: -; CDR3 DNA: TGCGCCAGCAGCTCAGGAGGGTCGGGGGCCAACGTCCTGACTTTC; CDR3 protein: CASSSGGSGANVLTF
D gene: TRBD2; V gene: TRBV11-1; J gene: TRBJ2-1; clone size: few; CDR3 DNA: TGTGCCAGCAGCTCACGAGGGTTAGCGGGATACTCCTACAATGAGCAGTTCTTC; CDR3 protein: CASSSRGLAGYSYNEQFF
D gene: -; V gene: TRBV27; J gene: TRBJ2-7; clone size: many; CDR3 DNA: TGTGCCAGCAGTGCCGGGGCTTACTACGAGCAGTACTTC; CDR3 protein: CASSAGAYYEQYF
D gene: -; V gene: TRBV29-1; J gene: TRBJ1-1; clone size: many; CDR3 DNA: TGCAGCGTTGAAGCAGAGACCAACACTGAAGCTTTCTTT; CDR3 protein: CSVEAETNTEAFF
D gene: -; V gene: TRBV6-5; J gene: TRBJ2-3; clone size: -; CDR3 DNA: TGTGCCAGCAGTTACAACCCGGGGTCCACAGATACGCAGTATTTT; CDR3 protein: CASSYNPGSTDTQYF